Following are 6 T cell receptor beta chains from one sample sequenced in a study of T-cell memory formation after mild COVID-19. MiXCR, applied by TCRdb to the 5' RACE reads, yields one record per CDR3 protein. Among hundreds of thousands of distinct CDR3 sequences listed, less than 25% were seen once. Input material: PBMCs or a T cell subset sorted from them (not recorded which). The receptors shown here come from an adult woman who had mild COVID-19 (a few samples of this study predate the infection). Cell type and time point are not known.

V is TRBV5-1 and J is TRBJ2-3; D gene unclear. Germline V CDR1 and CDR2: SGHRS, YFSETQ. V gave up 0 bases and J gave up 13 bases, with 15 bases separating them. The CDR3 runs 13 residues. CDR3 amino acids: CASSLDASKKEYF. Here the CDR3 DNA reads TGCGCCAGCAGCTTGGATGCGAGCAAAAAGGAGTATTTT.

Only one count was recorded for this clonotype. This rearrangement joins TRBV7-9 to TRBJ2-1; no clear D gene. Per the germline V gene, CDR1 is SEHNR and CDR2 is FQNEAQ (reference sequence). With 7 bases removed from V and 10 bases from J, the gap between germline ends came to 14 bases. The CDR3 length is 12 residues. CDR3: CASIGSKGEQFF. The DNA for the CDR3 is TGTGCCAGCATCGGGTCCAAAGGGGAGCAGTTCTTC.

The V call is TRBV7-8, the J call TRBJ2-7; D gene unclear. This CDR3 is 15 amino acids long. With 5 bases removed from V and 0 bases from J, the gap between germline ends came to 14 bases. CDR1 is SGHVS and CDR2 is FQNEAQ in the germline V gene. The CDR3 here is CASSPERFASYEQYF. CDR3 DNA sequence: TGTGCCAGCAGCCCGGAGAGGTTTGCCTCCTACGAGCAGTACTTC.

The rearrangement links TRBV5-6 to TRBJ2-7; 10 bases are shared with TRBD1. V dropped 4 bases and J dropped 5; count of bases not matched to a gene: 9. There are 15 residues in the CDR3. Germline values: CDR1 SGHDT, CDR2 YYEEEE. The CDR3 nucleotides are TGTGCCAGCAGCCTCATCGGGACAGGGGACCACGAGCAGTACTTC. As protein: CASSLIGTGDHEQYF.

This clonotype was counted a few times. The rearrangement links TRBV20-1 to TRBJ2-1, with D perhaps matching TRBD2 (6 bases). Between the trimmed V and J ends, which lost 3 bases and 4 bases, there was a span of 13 bases. The CDR3 covers 14 residues. Germline lookup yields CDR1 DFQATT and CDR2 SNEGSKA (reference sequence). The CDR3 sequence is CSASGGTRYNEQFF. The CDR3 bases are TGCAGTGCTAGTGGAGGGACTCGTTACAATGAGCAGTTCTTC.

The chain uses TRBV29-1 and TRBJ2-7; 9 nucleotides line up with TRBD1. Germline-derived CDR1 and CDR2 are SQVTM and ANQGSEA. Trimming removed 5 bases from V and 3 bases from J; junction bases left unmatched: 11. The CDR3 has 15 amino acids. This CDR3 is CSVMGTGGRVYEQYF. CDR3 in DNA: TGCAGCGTTATGGGTACAGGGGGCAGAGTCTACGAGCAGTACTTC.